This T cell receptor beta chain was documented in a study of cytotoxic CD8 clonotypes in ibrutinib-treated CLL. Looking at the study overall: A mean of approximately 260,000 productive templates and tens of thousands of productive rearrangements was obtained per sample.

Sequencing was performed with immunoSEQ multiplex PCR; in TCRdb, only in-frame clones are kept and a portion is missing. The data show around 52,000 clones, around 60% seen once. The sequence was collected from a human donor with chronic lymphocytic leukemia. Source: PBMCs, taken after 24 months of ibrutinib treatment.

In DNA, the CDR3 is TGCGCCAGCAGCTCGCGGGGGTCCCCCACAGATACGCAGTATTTT. Protein product: CASSSRGSPTDTQYF. The V call is TRBV5-1, the J call TRBJ2-3; 7 bases agree with TRBD2. Germline V lookup: CDR1 SGHRS, CDR2 YFSETQ. CDR3 size: 15 residues. Unmatched junction bases numbered 6, after V lost 3 bases and J lost 2 bases.